The TCR beta chain under discussion was sequenced for a study of STAT5B mutations in CD4+ large granular lymphocyte leukemia. Study-level findings and limits: CD4-sorted patient repertoires seemed more clonal than healthy CD4+ repertoires.

This was a survey-level run. Sequencing was performed with immunoSEQ multiplex PCR; in TCRdb, only in-frame clones are kept and a portion is missing. The table records about 38,000 clones, around 85% of them present only once. Trimming took off 2 bases at V and 1 base at J, with 8 bases between the two ends. This CDR3 is built from 14 residues. Germline CDR1 and CDR2: KGHSH and LQKENI. Turning to this clone: Its target is not known.

The sequencing input was CD4+ T cells from blood buffy coats. This TCR was recovered from a human donor in good health. V gene TRBV18 combines with J gene TRBJ2-5; D is possibly TRBD1 (5 bases). CDR3 coding DNA: TGTGCCAGCTCACCATCGCAGGGCCAAGAGACCCAGTACTTC. It encodes CASSPSQGQETQYF.